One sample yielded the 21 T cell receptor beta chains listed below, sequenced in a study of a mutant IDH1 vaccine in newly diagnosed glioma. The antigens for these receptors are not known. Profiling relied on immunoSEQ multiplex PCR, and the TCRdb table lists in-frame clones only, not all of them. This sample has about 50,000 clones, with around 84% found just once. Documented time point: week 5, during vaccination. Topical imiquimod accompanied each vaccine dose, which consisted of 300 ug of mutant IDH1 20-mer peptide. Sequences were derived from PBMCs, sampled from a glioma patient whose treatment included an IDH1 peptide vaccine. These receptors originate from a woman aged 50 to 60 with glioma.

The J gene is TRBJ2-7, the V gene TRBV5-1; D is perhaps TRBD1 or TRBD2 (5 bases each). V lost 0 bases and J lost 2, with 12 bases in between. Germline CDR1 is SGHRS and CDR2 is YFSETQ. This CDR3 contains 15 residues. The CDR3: CASSLAGTNAYEQYF. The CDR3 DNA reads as TGCGCCAGCAGCTTGGCGGGGACCAATGCCTACGAGCAGTACTTC. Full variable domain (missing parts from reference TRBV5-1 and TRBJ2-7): KAGVTQTPRYLIKTRGQQVTLSCSPISGHRSVSWYQQTPGQGLQFLFEYFSETQRNKGNFPGRFSGRQFSNSRSEMNVSTLELGDSALYLCASSLAGTNAYEQYFGPGTRLTVT.

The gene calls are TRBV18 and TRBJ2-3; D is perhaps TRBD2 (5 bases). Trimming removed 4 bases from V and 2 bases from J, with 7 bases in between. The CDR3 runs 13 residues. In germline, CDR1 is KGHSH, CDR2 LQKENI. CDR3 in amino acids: CASSRTPTDTQYF. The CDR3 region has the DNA TGTGCCAGCTCACGGACTCCCACAGATACGCAGTATTTT.

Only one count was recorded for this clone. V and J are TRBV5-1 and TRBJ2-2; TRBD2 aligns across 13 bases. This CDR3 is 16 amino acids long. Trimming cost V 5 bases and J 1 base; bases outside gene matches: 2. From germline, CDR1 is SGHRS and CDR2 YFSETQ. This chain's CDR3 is CASRRLAGGNTGELFF. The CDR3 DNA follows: TGCGCCAGCAGGCGACTAGCGGGGGGGAACACCGGGGAGCTGTTTTTT. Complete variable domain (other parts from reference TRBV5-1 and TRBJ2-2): KAGVTQTPRYLIKTRGQQVTLSCSPISGHRSVSWYQQTPGQGLQFLFEYFSETQRNKGNFPGRFSGRQFSNSRSEMNVSTLELGDSALYLCASRRLAGGNTGELFFGEGSRLTVL.

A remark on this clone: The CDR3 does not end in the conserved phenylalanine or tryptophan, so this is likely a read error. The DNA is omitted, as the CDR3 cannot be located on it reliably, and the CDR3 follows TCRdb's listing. The CDR3 reads CASSVAREKG. The chain combines TRBV9 with TRBJ2-4. The CDR3 is 10 amino acids in total, end residues counted. CDR1 and CDR2 from the germline V gene are SGDLS and YYNGEE.

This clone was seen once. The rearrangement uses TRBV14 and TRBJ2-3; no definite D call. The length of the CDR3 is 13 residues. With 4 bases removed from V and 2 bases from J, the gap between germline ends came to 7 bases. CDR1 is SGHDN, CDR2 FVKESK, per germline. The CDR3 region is CASSPWDTDTQYF. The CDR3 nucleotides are TGTGCCAGCAGCCCCTGGGACACAGATACGCAGTATTTT.

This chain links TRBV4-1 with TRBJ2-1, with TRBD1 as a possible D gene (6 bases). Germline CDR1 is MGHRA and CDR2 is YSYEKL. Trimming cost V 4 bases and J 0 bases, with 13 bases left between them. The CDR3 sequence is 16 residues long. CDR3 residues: CASSLARGSSYNEQFF. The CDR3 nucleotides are TGCGCCAGCAGCCTCGCCAGGGGCAGCTCCTACAATGAGCAGTTCTTC.

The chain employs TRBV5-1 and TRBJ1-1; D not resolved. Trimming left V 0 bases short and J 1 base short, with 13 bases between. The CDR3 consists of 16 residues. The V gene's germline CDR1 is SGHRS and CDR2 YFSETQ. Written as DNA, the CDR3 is TGCGCCAGCAGCTTGGACGGCCAGACGCCGAACACTGAAGCTTTCTTT. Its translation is CASSLDGQTPNTEAFF.

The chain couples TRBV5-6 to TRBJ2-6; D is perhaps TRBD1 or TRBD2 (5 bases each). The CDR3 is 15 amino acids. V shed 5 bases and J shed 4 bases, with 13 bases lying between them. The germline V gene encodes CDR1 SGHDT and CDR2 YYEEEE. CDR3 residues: CASRDRGSGANVLTF. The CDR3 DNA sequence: TGTGCCAGCAGGGACCGGGGCTCGGGGGCCAACGTCCTGACTTTC.

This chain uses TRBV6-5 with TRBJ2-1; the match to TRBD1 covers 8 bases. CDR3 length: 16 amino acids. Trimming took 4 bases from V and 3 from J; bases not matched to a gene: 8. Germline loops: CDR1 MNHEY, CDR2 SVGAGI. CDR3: CASSSEHRGFYNEQFF. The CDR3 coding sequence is TGTGCCAGCAGTTCAGAACACAGGGGGTTCTACAATGAGCAGTTCTTC.

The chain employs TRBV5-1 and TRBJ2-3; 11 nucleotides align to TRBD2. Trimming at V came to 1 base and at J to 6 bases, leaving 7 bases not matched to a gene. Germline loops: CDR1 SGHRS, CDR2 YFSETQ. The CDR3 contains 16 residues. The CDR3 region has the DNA TGCGCCAGCAGCTTGACTAGCGGGGGACTGGTGGATACGCAGTATTTT. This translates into CASSLTSGGLVDTQYF.

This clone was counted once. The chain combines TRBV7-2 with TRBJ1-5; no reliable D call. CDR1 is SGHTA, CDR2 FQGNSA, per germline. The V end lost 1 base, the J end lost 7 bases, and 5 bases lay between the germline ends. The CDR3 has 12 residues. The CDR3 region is CASSLEVQPQHF. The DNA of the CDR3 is TGTGCCAGCAGCTTAGAGGTCCAGCCCCAGCATTTT.

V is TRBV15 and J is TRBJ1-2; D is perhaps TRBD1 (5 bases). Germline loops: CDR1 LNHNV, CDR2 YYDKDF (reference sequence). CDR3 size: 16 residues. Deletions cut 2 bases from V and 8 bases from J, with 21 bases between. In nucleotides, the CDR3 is TGTGCCACCAGCAGACTCCTCGGGGGACTTAAGTGGGGCTACACCTTC. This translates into CATSRLLGGLKWGYTF.

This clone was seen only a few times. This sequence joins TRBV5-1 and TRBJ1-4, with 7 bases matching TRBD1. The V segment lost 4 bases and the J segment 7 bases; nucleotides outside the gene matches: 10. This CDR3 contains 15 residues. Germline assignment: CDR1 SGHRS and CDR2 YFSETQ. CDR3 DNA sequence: TGCGCCAGCAGCAAGGACAGGTCCTTGGGTGAAAAACTGTTTTTT. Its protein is CASSKDRSLGEKLFF.

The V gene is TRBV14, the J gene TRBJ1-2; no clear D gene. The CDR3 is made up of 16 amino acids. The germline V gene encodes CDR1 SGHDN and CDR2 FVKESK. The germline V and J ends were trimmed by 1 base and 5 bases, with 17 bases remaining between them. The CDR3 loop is CASSQVGRGRWYGYTF. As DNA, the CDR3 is TGTGCCAGCAGCCAAGTCGGTCGCGGACGGTGGTATGGCTACACCTTC.

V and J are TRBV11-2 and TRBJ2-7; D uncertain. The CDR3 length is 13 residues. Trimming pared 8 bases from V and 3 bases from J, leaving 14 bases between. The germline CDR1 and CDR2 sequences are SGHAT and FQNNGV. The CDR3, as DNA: TGTGCCAGCGGGAAATCCAGTGGCTACGAGCAGTACTTC. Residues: CASGKSSGYEQYF.

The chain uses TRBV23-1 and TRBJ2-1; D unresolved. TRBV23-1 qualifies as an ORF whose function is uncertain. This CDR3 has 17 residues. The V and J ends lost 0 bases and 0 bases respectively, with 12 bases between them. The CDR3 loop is CASSQSLRITSYNEQFF. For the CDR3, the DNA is TGCGCCAGCAGTCAATCTCTGCGGATAACCTCCTACAATGAGCAGTTCTTC.

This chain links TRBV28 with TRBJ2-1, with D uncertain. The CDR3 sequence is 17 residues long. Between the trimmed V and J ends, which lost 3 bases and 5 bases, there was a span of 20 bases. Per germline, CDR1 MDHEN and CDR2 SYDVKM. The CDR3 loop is CASSLTRYRSQNNEQFF. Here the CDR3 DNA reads TGTGCCAGCAGTTTGACCCGGTATAGGAGCCAAAACAATGAGCAGTTCTTC.

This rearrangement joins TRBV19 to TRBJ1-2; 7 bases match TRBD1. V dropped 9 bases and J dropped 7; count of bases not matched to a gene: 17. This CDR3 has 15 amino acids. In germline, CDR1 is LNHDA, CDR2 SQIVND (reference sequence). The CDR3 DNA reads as TGTGCCAGCCGGGACAGCCTGATCGGAGGGGGTGGCTACACCTTC. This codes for CASRDSLIGGGGYTF.

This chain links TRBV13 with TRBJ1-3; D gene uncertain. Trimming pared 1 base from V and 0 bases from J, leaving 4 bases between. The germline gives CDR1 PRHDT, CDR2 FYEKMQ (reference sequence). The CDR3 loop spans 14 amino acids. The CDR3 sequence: CASSLVTSGNTIYF. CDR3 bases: TGTGCCAGCAGCTTAGTTACCTCTGGAAACACCATATATTTT.

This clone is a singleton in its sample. CDR3 DNA: TGTGCCAGCAGCGTCCACCTGGGGGGGTTAGATACGCAGTATTTT. It is translated as CASSVHLGGLDTQYF. This chain links TRBV9 with TRBJ2-3; 7 positions match TRBD2. The trim removed 2 bases at V and 5 bases at J, leaving 8 bases unmatched. The CDR3 spans 15 residues. From germline, CDR1 is SGDLS and CDR2 YYNGEE.

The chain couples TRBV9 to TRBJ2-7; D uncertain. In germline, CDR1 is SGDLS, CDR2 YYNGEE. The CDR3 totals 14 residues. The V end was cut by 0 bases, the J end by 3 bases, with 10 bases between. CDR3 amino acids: CASSVGPSHYEQYF. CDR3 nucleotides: TGTGCCAGCAGCGTAGGCCCCAGCCACTACGAGCAGTACTTC.